The next 5 T cell receptor beta chains were all read from a single sample in a study of CD8 T cells in Susac syndrome. cDNA came from roughly 0.53 to 1 ug RNA primed by random hexamers. TCRdb reanalysed the immunoSEQ multiplex PCR reads using MiXCR and keeps one entry per CDR3 protein. This sample has roughly 200,000 distinct CDR3 sequences, with about 95% found just once. Material for sequencing was CD4+ T cells from PBMCs. The receptors were gathered from a human donor in good health.

The chain joins TRBV27 to TRBJ1-2; possibly TRBD1 for D (5 bases). Germline CDR1 MNHEY, CDR2 SMNVEV (reference sequence). V was pared by 4 bases and J by 6 bases, with 12 bases between. The CDR3 has 13 amino acids. The CDR3 is CASSSTRGNGYTF. The DNA of the CDR3 is TGTGCCAGCAGTTCCACTAGGGGAAATGGCTACACCTTC.

The rearrangement uses TRBV5-1 and TRBJ2-2; D is perhaps TRBD2 (6 bases). V lost 5 bases, J lost 4 bases, and 9 bases lay in between. There are 13 residues in the CDR3. Germline loops: CDR1 SGHRS, CDR2 YFSETQ. This chain's CDR3 is CASSRGGTGELFF. The CDR3 region has the DNA TGCGCCAGCAGTAGGGGAGGCACCGGGGAGCTGTTTTTT.

The chain links TRBV5-1 to TRBJ2-1; 11 bases match TRBD2. In germline, CDR1 is SGHRS, CDR2 YFSETQ. The J segment lost 5 bases and the V segment lost 7 bases, leaving 8 bases of the junction unmatched. This CDR3 is 15 amino acids long. This CDR3 is CASGILAGVDNEQFF. In DNA form, the CDR3 reads TGCGCCAGCGGAATACTAGCGGGAGTCGACAATGAGCAGTTCTTC.

This chain uses TRBV13 with TRBJ2-3; D not resolved. V lost 4 bases and J lost 6, with 14 bases in between. The CDR3 consists of 14 residues. Germline V gene data show CDR1 as PRHDT and CDR2 as FYEKMQ (reference sequence). CDR3 sequence: CASSSSDPGDTQYF. The CDR3 DNA reads TGTGCCAGCAGCTCATCAGACCCCGGCGATACGCAGTATTTT.

V gene TRBV10-3 combines with J gene TRBJ2-7; D unclear. CDR1 is ENHRY, CDR2 SYGVKD, per germline. Trimming stripped 5 bases from V and 0 bases from J, with 14 bases between. CDR3 length: 15 amino acids. CDR3: CAISPDEVISYEQYF. In DNA, the CDR3 is TGTGCCATCAGTCCCGATGAGGTTATCTCCTACGAGCAGTACTTC.